The 16 T cell receptor beta chains below come from one sample, sequenced in a study of CD8 T cells in ankylosing spondylitis. TCRdb re-called the 5' RACE reads through MiXCR, storing one row per CDR3 protein. This sample has approximately 9,400 distinct CDR3 sequences, with roughly 3.9% found just once. Sample: blood, either unsorted or a sorted T cell fraction (not recorded which). The receptors originated from a female donor with ankylosing spondylitis or in good health (not recorded which).

This clonotype has ten or more counts. V and J are TRBV9 and TRBJ2-1; D might be TRBD2 (6 bases). The CDR3 is 16 amino acids. Germline V gene lookup returns CDR1 SGDLS and CDR2 YYNGEE. The germline V and J ends were trimmed by 1 base and 2 bases, with 13 bases remaining between them. CDR3 nucleotide sequence: TGTGCCAGCAGCGTAAGTGGCCGGACTACCTACAATGAGCAGTTCTTC. It encodes CASSVSGRTTYNEQFF.

This clonotype was counted at least ten times. The chain joins TRBV9 to TRBJ1-4, with 8 bases fitting TRBD1. CDR3 length: 15 amino acids. CDR1 and CDR2 (germline): SGDLS, YYNGEE. The V segment lost 4 bases and the J segment 1 base; nucleotides outside the gene matches: 3. CDR3 DNA sequence: TGTGCCAGCAGCCGGACAGGGCGAACTAATGAAAAACTGTTTTTT. Protein: CASSRTGRTNEKLFF. Supplemented by reference TRBV9 and TRBJ1-4, the full variable domain reads DSGVTQTPKHLITATGQRVTLRCSPRSGDLSVYWYQQSLDQGLQFLIQYYNGEERAKGNILERFSAQQFPDLHSELNLSSLELGDSALYFCASSRTGRTNEKLFFGSGTQLSVL.

In this sample, this clonotype turned up many times. J is TRBJ2-2 and V is TRBV9, with D hard to call. The CDR3 is 16 residues long. Germline V gives CDR1 SGDLS, CDR2 YYNGEE. V dropped 0 bases and J dropped 4 bases, with 13 bases sitting between them. The CDR3 reads CASSVVGVPATGELFF. The CDR3 DNA reads as TGTGCCAGCAGCGTAGTAGGAGTCCCGGCCACCGGGGAGCTGTTTTTT.

By share, this clonotype ranks as medium-sized. This chain joins TRBV9 and TRBJ1-5; no reliable D call. The CDR3 covers 13 residues. Germline loops: CDR1 SGDLS, CDR2 YYNGEE. Trimming cost V 0 bases and J 7 bases, with 8 bases left between them. CDR3 DNA: TGTGCCAGCAGCGTAGATTCGGGCCAGCCCCAGCATTTT. Translated: CASSVDSGQPQHF. Supplemented by reference TRBV9 and TRBJ1-5, the full variable domain reads DSGVTQTPKHLITATGQRVTLRCSPRSGDLSVYWYQQSLDQGLQFLIQYYNGEERAKGNILERFSAQQFPDLHSELNLSSLELGDSALYFCASSVDSGQPQHFGDGTRLSIL.

This clonotype has ten or more counts. V is TRBV9 and J is TRBJ2-1; 9 nucleotides match TRBD2. V gave up 7 bases and J gave up 4 bases; unmatched junction bases: 6. The CDR3 sequence is 14 residues long. CDR1 and CDR2 from the germline V gene are SGDLS and YYNGEE. DNA for the CDR3: TGTGCCAGCGGGGTTAGCGGGGGATACAATGAGCAGTTCTTC. This sequence encodes CASGVSGGYNEQFF. Filled out from reference TRBV9 and TRBJ2-1, the complete variable domain reads DSGVTQTPKHLITATGQRVTLRCSPRSGDLSVYWYQQSLDQGLQFLIQYYNGEERAKGNILERFSAQQFPDLHSELNLSSLELGDSALYFCASGVSGGYNEQFFGPGTRLTVL.

This clonotype was counted many times. V gene TRBV9 combines with J gene TRBJ2-7, with 9 bases identical to TRBD2. In germline, CDR1 is SGDLS, CDR2 YYNGEE. V dropped 3 bases and J dropped 2; count of bases not matched to a gene: 6. The CDR3 covers 15 residues. In DNA form, the CDR3 reads TGTGCCAGCAGCGCCTATAGCGGGGGAACCTACGAGCAGTACTTC. It specifies CASSAYSGGTYEQYF.

This clonotype was found many times. V and J are TRBV9 and TRBJ2-7; perhaps TRBD2 as D (5 bases). This CDR3 is 15 amino acids long. The ends were cut back, 4 bases at V and 1 base at J, with 15 bases in the middle. Germline V gene data show CDR1 as SGDLS and CDR2 as YYNGEE. The CDR3 region is CASSPYDGLSYEQYF. The CDR3, as DNA: TGTGCCAGCAGCCCTTACGACGGACTGTCCTACGAGCAGTACTTC.

By its share, this clonotype is medium-sized. This sequence joins TRBV9 and TRBJ2-1; a possible D gene is TRBD1 (5 bases). Per germline, CDR1 SGDLS and CDR2 YYNGEE. The CDR3 has 13 residues. The V gene lost 1 base and the J gene lost 7 bases, with 9 bases spanning the gap. CDR3 in amino acids: CASSVPGLNEQFF. Here the CDR3 DNA reads TGTGCCAGCAGCGTACCAGGGCTGAATGAGCAGTTCTTC.

This clonotype was detected ten times or more. The gene calls are TRBV9 and TRBJ1-5; no firm D call. The CDR3 is made up of 17 amino acids. Per germline, CDR1 SGDLS and CDR2 YYNGEE. V lost 0 bases and J 0 bases, leaving 13 bases between the germline ends. CDR3 protein: CASSVGRVSNSNQPQHF. The CDR3 DNA reads as TGTGCCAGCAGCGTAGGAAGGGTTTCGAATAGCAATCAGCCCCAGCATTTT.

This chain joins TRBV9 and TRBJ2-3; possible D gene TRBD2, 6 bases. CDR3 length equals 15 residues. Germline V lookup: CDR1 SGDLS, CDR2 YYNGEE. The ends were cut back, 4 bases at V and 6 bases at J, with 18 bases in the middle. CDR3 region: CASSPGLAPQDTQYF. The CDR3 DNA reads as TGTGCCAGCAGCCCGGGACTGGCCCCGCAGGATACGCAGTATTTT.

This clonotype showed up many times. The chain recombines TRBV9 with TRBJ2-7, with D tentatively TRBD1 (6 bases). The CDR3 length is 16 residues. Germline CDR1 is SGDLS and CDR2 is YYNGEE. The germline V and J ends were trimmed by 0 bases and 0 bases, with 13 bases remaining between them. This chain's CDR3 is CASSVEAGVPSYEQYF. In DNA, the CDR3 is TGTGCCAGCAGCGTAGAGGCAGGGGTCCCCTCCTACGAGCAGTACTTC.

This clonotype is medium-sized in the sample. The chain joins TRBV9 to TRBJ1-4; D gene ambiguous. This CDR3 has 14 amino acids. Trimming left V 4 bases short and J 4 bases short, with 11 bases between. Looked up from germline, CDR1 is SGDLS and CDR2 is YYNGEE. The CDR3 nucleotides are TGTGCCAGCAGCCCTCCGGACGGTAATGAAAAACTGTTTTTT. It translates to CASSPPDGNEKLFF.

This clonotype ranks as medium-sized (0.01 to 0.1%). The V call is TRBV9, the J call TRBJ2-1; D uncertain. In germline, CDR1 is SGDLS, CDR2 YYNGEE. With 0 bases removed from V and 0 bases from J, the gap between germline ends came to 19 bases. The CDR3 length is 19 residues. The CDR3 spells CASSVEAGVGLSSYNEQFF. For the CDR3, the DNA is TGTGCCAGCAGCGTAGAGGCCGGCGTCGGTCTGAGCTCCTACAATGAGCAGTTCTTC.

This clonotype was counted many times. The CDR3 DNA sequence: TGTGCCAGCAGCGTATATGAGGCGACAGACGAGCAGTACTTC. Translated, it gives CASSVYEATDEQYF. The V and J genes are TRBV9 and TRBJ2-7, with D perhaps matching TRBD1 (5 bases). V was trimmed by 1 base and J by 5 bases, leaving 13 bases between them. The CDR3 is 14 amino acids. The germline CDR1 and CDR2 sequences are SGDLS and YYNGEE.

By share, this clonotype ranks as medium-sized. V gene TRBV9 combines with J gene TRBJ2-1, with 9 bases lining up with TRBD2. This CDR3 has 15 residues. Germline CDR1 and CDR2: SGDLS and YYNGEE. Losses at the gene ends were 3 bases for V and 0 bases for J; bases not matched to a gene: 1. The CDR3 nucleotides are TGTGCCAGCAGCGGCGGGGGGGACTCCTACAATGAGCAGTTCTTC. Its translation: CASSGGGDSYNEQFF. The full variable domain, with the rest looked up from reference TRBV9 and TRBJ2-1, is DSGVTQTPKHLITATGQRVTLRCSPRSGDLSVYWYQQSLDQGLQFLIQYYNGEERAKGNILERFSAQQFPDLHSELNLSSLELGDSALYFCASSGGGDSYNEQFFGPGTRLTVL.

This clonotype was seen many times. The J gene is TRBJ2-3, the V gene TRBV9; 13 bases are a match to TRBD2. The junction had 8 bases not matched to a gene; V was cut back by 0 bases and J by 4 bases. CDR1 and CDR2 (germline): SGDLS, YYNGEE. The CDR3 covers 18 residues. The CDR3 is CASSVGLAGGLIPDTQYF. The CDR3 region has the DNA TGTGCCAGCAGCGTAGGACTAGCGGGGGGCCTAATCCCAGATACGCAGTATTTT.